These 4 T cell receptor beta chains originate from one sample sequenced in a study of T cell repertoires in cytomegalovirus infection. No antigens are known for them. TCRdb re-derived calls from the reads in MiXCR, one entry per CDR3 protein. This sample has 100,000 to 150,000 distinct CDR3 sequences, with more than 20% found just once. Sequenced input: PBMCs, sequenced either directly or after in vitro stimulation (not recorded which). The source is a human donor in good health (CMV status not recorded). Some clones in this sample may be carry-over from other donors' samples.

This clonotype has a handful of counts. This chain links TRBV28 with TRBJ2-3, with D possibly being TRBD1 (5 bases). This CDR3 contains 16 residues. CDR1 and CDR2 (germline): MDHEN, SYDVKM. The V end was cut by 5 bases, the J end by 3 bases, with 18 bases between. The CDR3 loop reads CASSHGQGLKTDTQYF. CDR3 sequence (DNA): TGTGCCAGCAGTCACGGGCAGGGCCTTAAGACAGATACGCAGTATTTT.

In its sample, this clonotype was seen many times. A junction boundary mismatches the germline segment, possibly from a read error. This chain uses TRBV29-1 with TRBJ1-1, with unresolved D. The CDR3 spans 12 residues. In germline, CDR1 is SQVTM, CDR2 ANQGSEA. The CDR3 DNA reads TGCAGCGTCCTTCATTCGGCCGACTTTTTCATCTTT. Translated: CSVLHSADFFIF.

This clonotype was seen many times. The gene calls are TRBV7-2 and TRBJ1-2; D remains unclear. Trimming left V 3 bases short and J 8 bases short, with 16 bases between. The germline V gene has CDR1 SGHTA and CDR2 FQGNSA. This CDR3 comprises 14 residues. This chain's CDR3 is CASSFSPAVGGYTF. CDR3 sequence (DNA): TGTGCCAGCAGCTTTTCCCCCGCCGTAGGGGGCTACACCTTC.

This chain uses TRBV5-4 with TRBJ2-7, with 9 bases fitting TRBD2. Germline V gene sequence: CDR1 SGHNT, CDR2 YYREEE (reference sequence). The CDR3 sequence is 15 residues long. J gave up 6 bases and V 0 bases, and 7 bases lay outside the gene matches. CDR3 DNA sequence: TGTGCCAGCAGCTTGGGTGGTCTAGCGGGAATCGAGCAGTACTTC. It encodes CASSLGGLAGIEQYF.